The text below deals with one T cell receptor beta chain. PCR amplification relied on 60 Vbeta primers (plus 13 Jbeta primers). Assay used: immunoSEQ multiplex PCR; TCRdb lists only in-frame clones, some missing. The table has 140,000 or so clones, about three fifths seen once; the top ten hold approximately 1.7%. CDR3 length: 15 amino acids. Looked up from germline, CDR1 is SQVTM and CDR2 is ANQGSEA. V lost 5 bases and J 2 bases, leaving 16 bases between the germline ends. This sample is part of a study of cytomegalovirus exposure and HLA in healthy donors. The chain employs TRBV29-1 and TRBJ1-3; unclear D gene. The sequence came from a male donor in good health and CMV-seronegative. Sample: PBMCs. CDR3 amino acids: CSVPVRRVPGNTIYF. In DNA, the CDR3 is TGCAGCGTTCCGGTCAGGCGGGTCCCTGGAAACACCATATATTTT.